This T cell receptor beta chain was sequenced during a study of blood T cell repertoires in COVID-19. The overall study: The United States, Italy and Spain supplied acute and convalescent COVID-19 samples. PBMCs, B-cell-depleted T cells, or T cells provided the cDNA or gDNA that made up the material.

V gave up 1 base and J gave up 11 bases; unmatched junction bases: 5. This CDR3 contains 13 residues. CDR1 is SGHTA and CDR2 is FQGTGA in the germline V gene. As processed by the authors: How many nucleated cells were present was estimated from reference gene primer amplification. Sequenced by immunoSEQ multiplex PCR; TCRdb stores in-frame clones only, minus some. V and J calls and clone size follow that table, whereas D and trimming were derived from the DNA. The sample comprises over 85,000 clones, 80% to 90% of which are singletons, and roughly 14% rests with the top ten. This sequence originates from a human donor in a cohort sampled during active COVID-19. Sequenced material: peripheral blood. The chain joins TRBV7-3 to TRBJ1-1; 9 positions agree with TRBD1. CDR3 protein: CASSLITGGDAFF. In nucleotides, the CDR3 is TGTGCCAGCAGCTTAATCACAGGGGGCGACGCTTTCTTT.